This TCR beta chain came from a study of T cell responses to AZD1222 COVID-19 vaccine. Study outcomes and limitations: Clonal diversity was possibly underestimated, and white British individuals and females predominated among donors. Regions 160-218 and 743-854 dominated among vaccine-associated CD4 TCRs spanning spike. Reports indicate that nearly half of spike-specific TCRs are directed at unmutated variant regions. Only 5 or 6 people who got AZD1222 tested seropositive at baseline.

Sequenced by immunoSEQ multiplex PCR; TCRdb stores in-frame clones only, minus some. Of approximately 150,000 clones listed, approximately 93% are singletons. To note about this clone: Its antigen is currently unknown.

Germline loops: CDR1 MGHDK, CDR2 SYGVNS. This CDR3 spans 14 amino acids. The J segment lost 5 bases and the V segment lost 3 bases, leaving 3 bases of the junction unmatched. The sequenced sample was peripheral blood, obtained on day 0 of MenACWY control vaccination. The TCR comes from an adult in good health. This rearrangement joins TRBV25-1 to TRBJ1-1, with 10 bases identical to TRBD1. DNA of the CDR3: TGTGCCAGCAGTGAGGACAGGGGGATAACTGAAGCTTTCTTT. Translation: CASSEDRGITEAFF.